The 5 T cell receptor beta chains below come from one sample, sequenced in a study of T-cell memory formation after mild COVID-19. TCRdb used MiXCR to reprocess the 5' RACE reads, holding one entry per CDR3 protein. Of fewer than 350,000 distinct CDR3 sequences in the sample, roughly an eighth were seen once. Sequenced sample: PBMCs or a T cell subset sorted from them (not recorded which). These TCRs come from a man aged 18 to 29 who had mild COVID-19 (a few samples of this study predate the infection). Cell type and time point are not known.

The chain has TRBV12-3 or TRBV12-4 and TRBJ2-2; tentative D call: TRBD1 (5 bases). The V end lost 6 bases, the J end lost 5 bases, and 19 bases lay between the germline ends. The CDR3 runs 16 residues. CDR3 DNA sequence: TGTGCCAGCAGCCCAACCAGGGCCTTCGGGACCGGGGAGCTGTTTTTT. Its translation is CASSPTRAFGTGELFF.

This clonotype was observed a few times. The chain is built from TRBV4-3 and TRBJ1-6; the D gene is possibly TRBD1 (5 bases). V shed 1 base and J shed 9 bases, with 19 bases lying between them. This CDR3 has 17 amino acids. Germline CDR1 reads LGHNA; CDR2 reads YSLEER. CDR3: CASSQGSAFGGRSPLHF. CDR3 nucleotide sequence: TGCGCCAGCAGCCAAGGTTCAGCTTTCGGGGGACGTTCACCCCTCCACTTT.

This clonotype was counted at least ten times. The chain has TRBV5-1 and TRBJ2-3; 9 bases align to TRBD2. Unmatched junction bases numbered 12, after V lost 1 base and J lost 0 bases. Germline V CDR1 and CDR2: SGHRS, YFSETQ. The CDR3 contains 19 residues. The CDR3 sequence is CASSLSASGDGGSTDTQYF. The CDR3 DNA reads TGCGCCAGCAGCTTGTCGGCTAGCGGGGATGGAGGAAGCACAGATACGCAGTATTTT.

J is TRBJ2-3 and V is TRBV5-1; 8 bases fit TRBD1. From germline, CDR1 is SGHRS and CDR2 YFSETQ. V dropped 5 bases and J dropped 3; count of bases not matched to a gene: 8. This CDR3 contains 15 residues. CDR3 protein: CASRLQTGGTDTQYF. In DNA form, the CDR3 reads TGCGCCAGCAGGCTTCAAACAGGGGGGACAGATACGCAGTATTTT.

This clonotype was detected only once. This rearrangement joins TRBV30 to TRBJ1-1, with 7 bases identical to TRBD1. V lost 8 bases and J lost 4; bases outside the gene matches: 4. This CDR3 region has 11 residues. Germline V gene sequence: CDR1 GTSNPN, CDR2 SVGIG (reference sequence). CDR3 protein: CAATGATEAFF. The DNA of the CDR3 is TGTGCCGCTACAGGGGCCACTGAAGCTTTCTTT.